The sequence of this TCR beta chain was determined in a study of CXCR3-negative and CXCR3-positive naive CD8 T cells. Study details: Some 150 million TRB reads in total, about 1.5 +/- 0.3 million per library.

Notes on the study in general: Both naive subsets had comparably high diversity; memory CD8+ cells much lower. CXCR3-expressing naive cells carried TRB CDR3s more hydrophobic than those of CXCR3-negative naive cells. Naive cells, whether CXCR3-negative or CXCR3-positive, had similar TRBV-TRBJ usage, while memory cells differed.

Comment on this clonotype: Its specificity is not known.

This CDR3 region has 16 residues. Germline values: CDR1 SEHNR, CDR2 FQNEAQ (reference sequence). CD45RO-CCR7+CD27+CD95- characterized naive CD8+ T cells. TRB cDNA was prepared as libraries by UMI-labeled 5' RACE. TCRdb re-called the 5' RACE reads, yielding one record per CDR3 amino acid sequence without DNA. This repertoire includes 140,000 to 150,000 distinct CDR3 sequences. The V gene is TRBV7-9, the J gene TRBJ2-7; TCRdb picks TRBD1, but there is no DNA to check that call. The sample consisted of naive CXCR3+ CD8+ T cells from blood. Subset indicated: CD45RO-CCR7+CD27+CD95- naive CD8+ T cells expressing CXCR3 (TNR3+). This clonotype originated in a human donor in good health. Some clones in this sample may be carry-over from other donors' samples. The CDR3 spells CASSLTGAVGTYEQYF.